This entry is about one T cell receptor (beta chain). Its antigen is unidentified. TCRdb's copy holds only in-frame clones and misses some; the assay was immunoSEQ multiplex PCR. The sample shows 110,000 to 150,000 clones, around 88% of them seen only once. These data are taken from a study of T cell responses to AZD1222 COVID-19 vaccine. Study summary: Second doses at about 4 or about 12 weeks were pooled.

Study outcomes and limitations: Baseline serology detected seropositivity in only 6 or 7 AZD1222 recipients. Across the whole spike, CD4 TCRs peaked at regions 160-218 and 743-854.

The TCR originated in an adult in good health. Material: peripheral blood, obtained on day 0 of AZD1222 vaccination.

In nucleotides, the CDR3 is TGCGCCAGCAGCCAAGAGCGCAGTCAGGCCTACGAGCAGTACTTC. Its protein product is CASSQERSQAYEQYF. The V and J genes are TRBV4-3 and TRBJ2-7; no clear D gene. V was trimmed by 0 bases and J by 2 bases, leaving 11 bases between them. The CDR3 contains 15 residues. Per the germline V gene, CDR1 is LGHNA and CDR2 is YSLEER.